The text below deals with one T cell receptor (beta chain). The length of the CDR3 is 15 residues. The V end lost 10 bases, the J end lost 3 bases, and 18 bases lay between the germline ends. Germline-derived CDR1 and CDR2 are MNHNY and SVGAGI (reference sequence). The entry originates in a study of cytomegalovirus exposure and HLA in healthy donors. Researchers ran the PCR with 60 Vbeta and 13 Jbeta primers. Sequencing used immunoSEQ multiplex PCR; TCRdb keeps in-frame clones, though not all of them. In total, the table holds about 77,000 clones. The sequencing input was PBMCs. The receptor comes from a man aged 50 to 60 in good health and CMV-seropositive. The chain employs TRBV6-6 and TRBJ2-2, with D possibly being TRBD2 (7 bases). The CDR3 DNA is TGTGCCACCAAGGGGGGGGAAGGGGACACCGGGGAGCTGTTTTTT. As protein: CATKGGEGDTGELFF.